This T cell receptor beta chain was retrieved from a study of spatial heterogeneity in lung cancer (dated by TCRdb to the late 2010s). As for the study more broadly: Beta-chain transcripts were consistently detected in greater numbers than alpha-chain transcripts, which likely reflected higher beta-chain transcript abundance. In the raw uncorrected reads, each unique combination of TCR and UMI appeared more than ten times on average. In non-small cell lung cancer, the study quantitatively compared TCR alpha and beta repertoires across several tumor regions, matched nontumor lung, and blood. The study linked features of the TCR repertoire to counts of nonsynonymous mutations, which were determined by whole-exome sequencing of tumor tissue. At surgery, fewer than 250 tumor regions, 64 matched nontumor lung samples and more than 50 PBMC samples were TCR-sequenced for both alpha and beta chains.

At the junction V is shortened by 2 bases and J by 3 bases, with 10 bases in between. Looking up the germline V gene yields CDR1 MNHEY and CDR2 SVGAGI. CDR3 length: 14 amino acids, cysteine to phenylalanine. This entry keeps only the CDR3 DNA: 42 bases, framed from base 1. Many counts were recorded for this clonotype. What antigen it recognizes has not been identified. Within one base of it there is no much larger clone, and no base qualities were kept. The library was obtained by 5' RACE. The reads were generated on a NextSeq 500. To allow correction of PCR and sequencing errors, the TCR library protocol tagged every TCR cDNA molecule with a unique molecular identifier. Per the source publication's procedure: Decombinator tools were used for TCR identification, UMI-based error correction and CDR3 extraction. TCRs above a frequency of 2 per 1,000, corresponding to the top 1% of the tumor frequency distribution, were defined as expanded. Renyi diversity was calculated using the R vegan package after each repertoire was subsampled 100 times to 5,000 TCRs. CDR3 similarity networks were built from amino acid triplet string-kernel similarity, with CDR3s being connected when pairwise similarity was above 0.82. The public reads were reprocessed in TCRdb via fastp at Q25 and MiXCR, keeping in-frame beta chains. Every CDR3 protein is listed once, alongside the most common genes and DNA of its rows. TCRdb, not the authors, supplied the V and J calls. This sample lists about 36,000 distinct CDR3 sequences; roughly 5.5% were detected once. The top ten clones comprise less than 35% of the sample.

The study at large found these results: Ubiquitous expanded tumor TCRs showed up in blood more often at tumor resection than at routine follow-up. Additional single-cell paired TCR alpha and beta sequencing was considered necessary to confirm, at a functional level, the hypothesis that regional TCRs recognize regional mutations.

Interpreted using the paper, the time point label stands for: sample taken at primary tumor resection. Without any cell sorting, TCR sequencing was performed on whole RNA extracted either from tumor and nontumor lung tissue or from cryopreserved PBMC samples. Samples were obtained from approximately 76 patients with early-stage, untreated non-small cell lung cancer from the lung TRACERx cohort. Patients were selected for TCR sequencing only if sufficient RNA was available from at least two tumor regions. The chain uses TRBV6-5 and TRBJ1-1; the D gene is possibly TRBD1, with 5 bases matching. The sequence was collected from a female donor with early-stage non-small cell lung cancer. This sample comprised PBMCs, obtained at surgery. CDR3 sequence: CASSYTWGHTEAFF. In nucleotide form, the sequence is TGTGCCAGCAGTTACACCTGGGGACACACTGAAGCTTTCTTT.